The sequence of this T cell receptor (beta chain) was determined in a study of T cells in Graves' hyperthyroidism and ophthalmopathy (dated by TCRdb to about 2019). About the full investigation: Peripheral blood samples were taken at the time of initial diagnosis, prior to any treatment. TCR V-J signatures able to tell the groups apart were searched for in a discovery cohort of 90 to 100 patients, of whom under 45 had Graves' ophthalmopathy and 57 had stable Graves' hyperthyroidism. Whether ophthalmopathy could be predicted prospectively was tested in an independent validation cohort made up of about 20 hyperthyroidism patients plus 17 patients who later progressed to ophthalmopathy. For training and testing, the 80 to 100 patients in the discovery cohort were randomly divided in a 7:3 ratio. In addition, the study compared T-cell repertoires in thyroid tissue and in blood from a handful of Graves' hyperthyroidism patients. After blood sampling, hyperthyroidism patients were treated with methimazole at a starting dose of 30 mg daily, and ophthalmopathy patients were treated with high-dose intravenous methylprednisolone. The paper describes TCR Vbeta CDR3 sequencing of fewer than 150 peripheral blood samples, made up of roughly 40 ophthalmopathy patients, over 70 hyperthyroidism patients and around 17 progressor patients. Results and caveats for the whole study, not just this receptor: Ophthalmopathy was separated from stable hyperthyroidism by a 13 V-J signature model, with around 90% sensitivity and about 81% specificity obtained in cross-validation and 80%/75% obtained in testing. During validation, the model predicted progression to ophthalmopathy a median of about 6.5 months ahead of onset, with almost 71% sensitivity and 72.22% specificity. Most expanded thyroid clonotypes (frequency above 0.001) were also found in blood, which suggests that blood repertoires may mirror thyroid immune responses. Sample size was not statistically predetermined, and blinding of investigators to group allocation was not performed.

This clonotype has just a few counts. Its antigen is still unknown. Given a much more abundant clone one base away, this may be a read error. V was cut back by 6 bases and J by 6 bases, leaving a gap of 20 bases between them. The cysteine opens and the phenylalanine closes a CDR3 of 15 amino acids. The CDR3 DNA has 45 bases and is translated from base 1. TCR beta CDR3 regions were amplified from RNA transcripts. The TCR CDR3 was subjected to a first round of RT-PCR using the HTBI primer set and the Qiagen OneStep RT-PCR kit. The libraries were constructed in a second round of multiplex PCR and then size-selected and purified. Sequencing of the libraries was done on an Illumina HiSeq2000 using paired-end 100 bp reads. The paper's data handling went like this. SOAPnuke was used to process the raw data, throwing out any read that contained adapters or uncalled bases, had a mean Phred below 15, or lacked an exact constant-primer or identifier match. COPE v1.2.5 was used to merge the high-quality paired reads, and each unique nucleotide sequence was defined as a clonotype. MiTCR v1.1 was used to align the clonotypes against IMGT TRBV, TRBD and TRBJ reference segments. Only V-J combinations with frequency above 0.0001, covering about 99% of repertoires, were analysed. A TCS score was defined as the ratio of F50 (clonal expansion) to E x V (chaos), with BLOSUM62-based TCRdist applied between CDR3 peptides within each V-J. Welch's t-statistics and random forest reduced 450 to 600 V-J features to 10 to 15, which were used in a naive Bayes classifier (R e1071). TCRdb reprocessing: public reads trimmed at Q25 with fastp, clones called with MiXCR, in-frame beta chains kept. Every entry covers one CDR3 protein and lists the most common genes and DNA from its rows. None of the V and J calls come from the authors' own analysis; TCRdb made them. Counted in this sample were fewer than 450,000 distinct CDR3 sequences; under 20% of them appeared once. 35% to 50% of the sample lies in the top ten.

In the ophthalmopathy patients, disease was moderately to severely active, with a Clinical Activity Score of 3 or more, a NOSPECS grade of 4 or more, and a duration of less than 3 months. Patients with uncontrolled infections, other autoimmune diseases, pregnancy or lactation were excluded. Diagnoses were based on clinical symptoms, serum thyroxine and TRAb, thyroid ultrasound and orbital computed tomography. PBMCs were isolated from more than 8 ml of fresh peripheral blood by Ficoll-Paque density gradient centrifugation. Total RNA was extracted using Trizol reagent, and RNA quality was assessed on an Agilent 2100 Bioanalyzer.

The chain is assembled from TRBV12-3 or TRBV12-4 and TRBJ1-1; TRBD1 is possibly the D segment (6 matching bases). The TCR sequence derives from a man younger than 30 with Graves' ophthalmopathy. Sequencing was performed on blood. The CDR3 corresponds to CASSLEQGVNAEAFF. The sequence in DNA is TGTGCCAGCAGCCTAGAACAGGGTGTAAACGCTGAAGCTTTCTTT.